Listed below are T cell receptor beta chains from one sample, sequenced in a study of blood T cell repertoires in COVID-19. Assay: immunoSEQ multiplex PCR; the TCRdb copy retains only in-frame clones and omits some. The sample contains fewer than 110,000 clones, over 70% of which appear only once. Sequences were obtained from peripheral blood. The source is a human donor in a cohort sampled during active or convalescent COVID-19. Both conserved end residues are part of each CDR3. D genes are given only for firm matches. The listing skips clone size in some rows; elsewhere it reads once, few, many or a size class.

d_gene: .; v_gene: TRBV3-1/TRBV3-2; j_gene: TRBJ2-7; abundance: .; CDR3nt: TGTGCCAGCAGCCAAAAAATTGCGGATACCGAGCAGTACTTC; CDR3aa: CASSQKIADTEQYF
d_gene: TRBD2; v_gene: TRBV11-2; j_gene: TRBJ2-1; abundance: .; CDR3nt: TGTGCCAGCAGCTTAACGAGGACTAGCGCCAATGAGCAGTTCTTC; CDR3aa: CASSLTRTSANEQFF
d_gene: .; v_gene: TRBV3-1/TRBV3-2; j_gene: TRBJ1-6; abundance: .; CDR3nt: TGTGCCAGCAGCCTCAGGGCGGGAAGCTCCTATAATTCACCCCTCCACTTT; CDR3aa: CASSLRAGSSYNSPLHF
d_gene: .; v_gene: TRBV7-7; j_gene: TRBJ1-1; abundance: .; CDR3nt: TGTGCCAGCAGCTTAAGTAGGACAACTGAAGCTTTCTTT; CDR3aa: CASSLSRTTEAFF
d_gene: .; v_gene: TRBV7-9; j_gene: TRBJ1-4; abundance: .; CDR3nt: TGTGCCAGCAGCCCCGCAGGGAAAGGTAGCTGGGGAGAAAAACTGTTTTTT; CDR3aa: CASSPAGKGSWGEKLFF
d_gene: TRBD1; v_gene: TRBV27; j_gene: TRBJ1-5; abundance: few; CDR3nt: TGTGCCAGCAGTGCCAACCGGGACAGGGGGCGCCTGGGTCAGCCCCAGCATTTT; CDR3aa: CASSANRDRGRLGQPQHF
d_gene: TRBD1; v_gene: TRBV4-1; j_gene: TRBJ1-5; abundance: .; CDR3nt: TGCGCCAGCAGCCAAGGAGGGGGCTGGCCCCAGCATTTT; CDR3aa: CASSQGGGWPQHF
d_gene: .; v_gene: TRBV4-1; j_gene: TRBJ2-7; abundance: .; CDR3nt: TGCGCCAGCAGTATTAGGGGCACCTCCTACGAGCAGTACTTC; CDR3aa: CASSIRGTSYEQYF
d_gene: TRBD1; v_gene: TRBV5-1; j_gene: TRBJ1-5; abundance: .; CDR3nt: TGCGCCAGCAGCGCAGGGGGCCTAGCCAATCAGCCCCAGCATTTT; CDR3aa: CASSAGGLANQPQHF
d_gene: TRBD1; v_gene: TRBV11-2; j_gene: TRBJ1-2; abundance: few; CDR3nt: TGTGCCAGCAGCTTATATCCCACAGGGGTAGGGAACTATGGCTACACCTTC; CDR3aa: CASSLYPTGVGNYGYTF
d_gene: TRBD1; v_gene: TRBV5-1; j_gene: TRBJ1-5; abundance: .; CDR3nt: TGCGCCAGCAGCTTGTTAGGGGGCCGGAATCAGCCCCAGCATTTT; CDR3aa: CASSLLGGRNQPQHF
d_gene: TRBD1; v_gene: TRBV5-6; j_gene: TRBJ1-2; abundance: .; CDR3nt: TGTGCCAGCAGCTTTGGACAGGGACTCTATGGCTACACCTTC; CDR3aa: CASSFGQGLYGYTF
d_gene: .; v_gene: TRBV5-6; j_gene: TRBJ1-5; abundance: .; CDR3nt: TGTGCCAGCAGCTTAGCGGGGCATAGCAATCAGCCCCAGCATTTT; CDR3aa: CASSLAGHSNQPQHF
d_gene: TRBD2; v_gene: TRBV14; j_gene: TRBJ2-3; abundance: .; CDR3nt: TGTGCCAGCAGCCCACTAGCGGGGGGGCTGGCAGATACGCAGTATTTT; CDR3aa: CASSPLAGGLADTQYF
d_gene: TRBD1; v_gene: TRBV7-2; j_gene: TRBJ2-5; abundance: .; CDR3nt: TGTGCCAGCAGCCCGGGGACAGTACAAGAGACCCAGTACTTC; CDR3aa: CASSPGTVQETQYF
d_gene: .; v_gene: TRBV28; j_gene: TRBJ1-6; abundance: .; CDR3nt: TGTGCCAGCAGTCTCCAGCGGGACAATTCACCCCTCCACTTT; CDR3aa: CASSLQRDNSPLHF
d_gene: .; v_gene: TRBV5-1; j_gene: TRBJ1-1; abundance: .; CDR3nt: TGCGCCAGCAGCTTAAACGCAGGGGCTGATGGGGCTGAAGCTTTCTTT; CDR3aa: CASSLNAGADGAEAFF
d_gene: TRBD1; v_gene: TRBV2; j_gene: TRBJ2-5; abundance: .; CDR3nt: TGTGCCAGCAGTGGAGCACAGGGGTTGAGGGAGACCCAGTACTTC; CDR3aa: CASSGAQGLRETQYF
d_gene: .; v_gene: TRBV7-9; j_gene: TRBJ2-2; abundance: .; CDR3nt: TGTGCCAGCAGCTTTAGGCGGGGGAACACCGGGGAGCTGTTTTTT; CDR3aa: CASSFRRGNTGELFF
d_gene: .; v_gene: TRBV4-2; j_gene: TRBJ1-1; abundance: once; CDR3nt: TGTGCCAGCAGCCCTAACATCGGGGGAAACACTGAAGCTTTCTTT; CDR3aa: CASSPNIGGNTEAFF
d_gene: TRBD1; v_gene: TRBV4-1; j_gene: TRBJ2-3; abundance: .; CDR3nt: TGCGCCAGCAGCCCCCGAGGGACAGGGGGCGCGACAGATACGCAGTATTTT; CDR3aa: CASSPRGTGGATDTQYF
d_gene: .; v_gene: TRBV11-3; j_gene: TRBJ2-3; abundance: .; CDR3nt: TGTGCCAGCAGCTTGTCCCAGTCAGATACGCAGTATTTT; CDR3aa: CASSLSQSDTQYF
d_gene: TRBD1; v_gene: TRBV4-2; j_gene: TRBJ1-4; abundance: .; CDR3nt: TGTGCCAGCAGCCAACCGGACAGGGGGAATGAAAAACTGTTTTTT; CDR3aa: CASSQPDRGNEKLFF
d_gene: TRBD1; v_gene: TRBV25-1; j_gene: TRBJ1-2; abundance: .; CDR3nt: TGTGCCAGCAGTGAATCGGGGGACAGGGGGCAAAGGGGCTACACCTTC; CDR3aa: CASSESGDRGQRGYTF
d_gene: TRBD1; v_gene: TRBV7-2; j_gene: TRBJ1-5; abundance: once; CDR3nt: TGTGCCAGCAGCCCAGGGGGGACAGGGGGGAATCAGCCCCAGCATTTT; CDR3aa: CASSPGGTGGNQPQHF
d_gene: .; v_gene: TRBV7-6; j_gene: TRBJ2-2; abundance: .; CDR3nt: TGTGCCAGCAGCTTAGCGAGCGGGGAGCTGTTTTTT; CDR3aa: CASSLASGELFF
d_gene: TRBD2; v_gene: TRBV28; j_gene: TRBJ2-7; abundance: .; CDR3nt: TGTGCCAGCAGAGAAACTAGCGGGGGGGCCTACGAGCAGTACTTC; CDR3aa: CASRETSGGAYEQYF
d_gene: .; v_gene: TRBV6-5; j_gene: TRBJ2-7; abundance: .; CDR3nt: TGTGCCAGCAGGGAGGGGTCTAGCGAGGTATACGAGCAGTACTTC; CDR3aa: CASREGSSEVYEQYF
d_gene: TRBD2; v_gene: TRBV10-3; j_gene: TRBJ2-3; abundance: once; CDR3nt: TGTGCCATCAGTGGAGGACTAGCGGATTACACAGATACGCAGTATTTT; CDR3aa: CAISGGLADYTDTQYF
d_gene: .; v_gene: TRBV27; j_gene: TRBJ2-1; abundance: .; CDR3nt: TGTGCCAGCAGTCCCTGGACGGACAGCAATGAGCAGTTCTTC; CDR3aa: CASSPWTDSNEQFF
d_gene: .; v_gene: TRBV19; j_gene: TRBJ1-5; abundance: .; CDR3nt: TGTGCCAGTCACACCCAGGGAATGGGCAATCAGCCCCAGCATTTT; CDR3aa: CASHTQGMGNQPQHF
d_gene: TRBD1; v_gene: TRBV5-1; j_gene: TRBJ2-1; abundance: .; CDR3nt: TGCGCCAGCAGCTTGGTGGGGGACCGACAGGGTTTAAGGTTCTTC; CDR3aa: CASSLVGDRQGLRFF
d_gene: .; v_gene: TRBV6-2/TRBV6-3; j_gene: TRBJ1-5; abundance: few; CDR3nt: TGTGCCAGCAGTCCCGACTTAAATAGCAATCAGCCCCAGCATTTT; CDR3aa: CASSPDLNSNQPQHF
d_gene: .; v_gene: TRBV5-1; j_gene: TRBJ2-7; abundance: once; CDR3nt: TGCGCCAGCAGCTTCCCAACGGGAACCTACGAGCAGTACTTC; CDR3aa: CASSFPTGTYEQYF
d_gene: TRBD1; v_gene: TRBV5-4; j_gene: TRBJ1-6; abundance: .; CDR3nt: TGTGCCAGCAGCTGGGGGACAGGGGGGACGGGGAATTCACCCCTCCACTTT; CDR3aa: CASSWGTGGTGNSPLHF
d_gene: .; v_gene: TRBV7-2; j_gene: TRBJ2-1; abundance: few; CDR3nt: TGTGCCAGCAGCTTAGGGGGGCCTTCCTACAATGAGCAGTTCTTC; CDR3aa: CASSLGGPSYNEQFF
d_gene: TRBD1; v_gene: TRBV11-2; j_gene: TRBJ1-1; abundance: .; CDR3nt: TGTGCCAGCAGCTTATTGACAGGGACGAACACTGAAGCTTTCTTT; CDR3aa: CASSLLTGTNTEAFF